The source of this T cell receptor (beta chain) is a study of blood T cell repertoires in COVID-19. This table comes from immunoSEQ multiplex PCR, and its TCRdb copy is limited to in-frame clones, with some not included. The sample yields over 50,000 clones, 88% seen once. Points on this clone: The junction departs from germline at one end; a sequencing error may be responsible.

This TCR was sampled from a middle-aged man with active COVID-19. Input material: peripheral blood.

The CDR3 DNA reads TGTGCCAGCAGCCTACTCGGACAGTCTACTTCTTTC. Its translation: CASSLLGQSTSF. This sequence joins TRBV7-8 and TRBJ1-2, with a tentative D call TRBD1 (6 bases). Per germline, CDR1 SGHVS and CDR2 FQNEAQ. This CDR3 contains 12 residues.